Below are 21 T cell receptor beta chains sequenced from a single sample in a study of identical twins. TCRdb fed the 5' RACE reads into MiXCR, producing one record per CDR3 protein. The sample holds roughly 1,500,000 distinct CDR3 sequences; under 35% are singletons and the top ten take about 0.3%. Sequenced: cord blood. The receptors stem from a newborn girl in good health.

The sample holds a few counts of this clonotype. The V call is TRBV5-1, the J call TRBJ2-5; TRBD1 matches at 9 bases. The V gene's germline CDR1 is SGHRS and CDR2 YFSETQ. The ends lost 3 bases at V and 3 bases at J; junction bases unmatched: 9. The CDR3 contains 16 residues. The DNA for the CDR3 is TGCGCCAGCAGCTCCCGGGACAGGGCCTGGGAAGAGACCCAGTACTTC. Translating it yields CASSSRDRAWEETQYF.

This chain links TRBV20-1 with TRBJ1-2; 8 nucleotides align to TRBD1. This CDR3 is 16 amino acids long. The J segment lost 2 bases and the V segment lost 4 bases, leaving 12 bases of the junction unmatched. Germline V gives CDR1 DFQATT, CDR2 SNEGSKA (reference sequence). The CDR3 loop reads CSAKGTGGSPNYGYTF. The CDR3 coding sequence is TGCAGTGCTAAAGGGACAGGCGGTTCCCCGAACTATGGCTACACCTTC.

V usage is TRBV18 and J usage is TRBJ1-5, with a weak D call TRBD1 (5 bases). CDR3 length: 14 residues. From germline, CDR1 is KGHSH and CDR2 LQKENI. V lost 0 bases and J lost 3, with 6 bases in between. The chain's CDR3 is CASSPPGDNQPQHF. The CDR3, as DNA: TGTGCCAGCTCACCACCAGGGGACAATCAGCCCCAGCATTTT.

The rearrangement uses TRBV20-1 and TRBJ2-3, with a possible D match to TRBD1 (6 bases). CDR1 DFQATT and CDR2 SNEGSKA come from the germline V gene (reference sequence). Trimming removed 0 bases from V and 4 bases from J, with 8 bases in between. The CDR3 sequence is 13 residues long. The CDR3 sequence: CSARDAGADTQYF. The DNA for the CDR3 is TGCAGTGCTAGAGATGCAGGGGCAGATACGCAGTATTTT.

V usage is TRBV20-1 and J usage is TRBJ2-5, with D possibly matching TRBD1 (5 bases). Deletions cut 5 bases from V and 5 bases from J, with 18 bases between. Looked up from germline, CDR1 is DFQATT and CDR2 is SNEGSKA (reference sequence). This CDR3 contains 14 residues. The DNA for the CDR3 is TGCAGTGCTGCAAACAGGCAAACCTACGAGACCCAGTACTTC. This sequence encodes CSAANRQTYETQYF.

This clonotype occurred many times. This chain joins TRBV29-1 and TRBJ2-3; 13 bases agree with TRBD2. V trimming: 2 bases; J trimming: 5 bases; junction bases outside the gene matches: 4. CDR1 is SQVTM, CDR2 ANQGSEA, per germline. The CDR3 extends over 15 amino acids. CDR3: CSVEIGLAGEDTQYF. The DNA for the CDR3 is TGCAGCGTTGAAATTGGACTAGCGGGGGAAGATACGCAGTATTTT.

The chain joins TRBV4-2 to TRBJ1-2, with D tentatively TRBD1 (6 bases). There are 14 residues in the CDR3. V lost 0 bases and J 6 bases, leaving 11 bases between the germline ends. CDR1 is LGHNA and CDR2 is YNFKEQ in the germline V gene. The CDR3 is CASSQDRGLDGYTF. The CDR3 DNA reads TGTGCCAGCAGCCAAGACAGGGGCTTGGATGGCTACACCTTC.

This chain connects TRBV4-1 to TRBJ2-7, with TRBD2 identical over 10 bases. The CDR3 sequence is 15 residues long. The V and J ends lost 0 bases and 3 bases, in that order; junction bases with no gene match: 2. CDR1 and CDR2 (germline): MGHRA, YSYEKL. DNA for the CDR3: TGCGCCAGCAGCCAAGACGTAGCGGGGGGCTACGAGCAGTACTTC. Protein: CASSQDVAGGYEQYF.

This clonotype was picked up a small number of times. This rearrangement joins TRBV20-1 to TRBJ2-7, with D perhaps TRBD1 or TRBD2 (5 bases each). V was clipped by 0 bases and J by 6 bases, with 24 bases between them. This CDR3 spans 17 amino acids. Germline CDR1 reads DFQATT; CDR2 reads SNEGSKA (reference sequence). The CDR3 sequence: CSARDHFGAASDSEQYF. CDR3 in DNA: TGCAGTGCTAGAGATCACTTCGGGGCGGCCTCAGACTCCGAGCAGTACTTC.

J is TRBJ2-5 and V is TRBV5-1; the D call may be TRBD1 or TRBD2 (5 bases each). The J call is uncertain, as TRBJ2-7 better fits the DNA end. The CDR3 has 14 residues. Germline V gives CDR1 SGHRS, CDR2 YFSETQ. Here the CDR3 DNA reads TGCGCCAGCAGCTTGGCCGGGGACGCCAGCGAGCAGTACTTC. This translates into CASSLAGDASEQYF.

The chain joins TRBV19 to TRBJ1-1, with a weak D call TRBD1 (5 bases). Between the trimmed V and J ends, which lost 3 bases and 7 bases, there was a span of 9 bases. This CDR3 comprises 12 residues. Germline values: CDR1 LNHDA, CDR2 SQIVND (reference sequence). The CDR3 region is CASSIGGGEAFF. CDR3 in DNA: TGTGCCAGTAGTATCGGGGGGGGTGAAGCTTTCTTT.

This clonotype was seen more than once but under ten times. This rearrangement joins TRBV20-1 to TRBJ2-1; D gene unclear. The germline V and J ends were trimmed by 5 bases and 4 bases, with 15 bases remaining between them. This CDR3 has 14 amino acids. Germline-derived CDR1 and CDR2 are DFQATT and SNEGSKA (reference sequence). For the CDR3, the DNA is TGCAGTGCTTCAAGGACGGGCCTTTACAATGAGCAGTTCTTC. Its protein product is CSASRTGLYNEQFF.

The chain couples TRBV4-2 to TRBJ2-4, with 9 bases identical to TRBD2. From germline, CDR1 is LGHNA and CDR2 YNFKEQ. The CDR3 length is 17 residues. The junction had 17 bases not matched to a gene; V was cut back by 1 base and J by 13 bases. The CDR3: CASSQVIAGDVNNEQYF. CDR3 DNA sequence: TGTGCCAGCAGCCAAGTTATAGCGGGGGACGTCAACAATGAGCAGTACTTC.

This clonotype showed up just a few times. The chain carries TRBV4-1 and TRBJ2-7; 7 positions agree with TRBD1. Germline assignment: CDR1 MGHRA and CDR2 YSYEKL. This CDR3 region has 15 residues. The junction had 7 bases not matched to a gene; V was cut back by 1 base and J by 4 bases. The CDR3 reads CASSQVGGRGYEQYF. In DNA form, the CDR3 reads TGCGCCAGCAGCCAAGTTGGAGGCAGGGGGTACGAGCAGTACTTC.

This clonotype was recorded only once. This chain links TRBV20-1 with TRBJ2-7; D remains ambiguous. The DNA end is more similar to TRBJ2-4, so the J call may be wrong. The CDR3 has 14 amino acids. The germline V gene encodes CDR1 DFQATT and CDR2 SNEGSKA (reference sequence). This CDR3 is CSARGEAPKNIQYF. The CDR3 coding sequence is TGCAGTGCTAGAGGCGAGGCCCCCAAAAACATTCAGTACTTC.

This clonotype was detected only a few times. The junction shows a germline mismatch at one end, possibly a read error. The chain has TRBV4-1 and TRBJ2-5; D uncertain. The CDR3 consists of 13 residues. Germline V gene sequence: CDR1 MGHRA, CDR2 YSYEKL. CDR3 sequence: CASNQIVGETQYF. The CDR3, as DNA: TGCGCCAGCAACCAAATTGTAGGGGAGACCCAGTACTTC.

The chain combines TRBV5-1 with TRBJ1-1; D ambiguous. Germline CDR1 and CDR2: SGHRS and YFSETQ. This CDR3 has 15 amino acids. V lost 0 bases and J 1 base, leaving 10 bases between the germline ends. CDR3 loop: CASSLAREANTEAFF. The CDR3 coding sequence is TGCGCCAGCAGCTTGGCGCGGGAGGCGAACACTGAAGCTTTCTTT. Full variable domain (remainder filled in from reference TRBV5-1 and TRBJ1-1): KAGVTQTPRYLIKTRGQQVTLSCSPISGHRSVSWYQQTPGQGLQFLFEYFSETQRNKGNFPGRFSGRQFSNSRSEMNVSTLELGDSALYLCASSLAREANTEAFFGQGTRLTVV.

The chain carries TRBV6-5 and TRBJ2-1, with 12 bases fitting TRBD2. With 7 bases clipped from V and 7 bases from J, the junction kept 11 bases outside the gene matches. CDR3 length: 16 residues. Looked up from germline, CDR1 is MNHEY and CDR2 is SVGAGI. The CDR3: CASTSLTSGRGNEQFF. The CDR3 nucleotides are TGTGCCAGCACCTCCTTGACTAGCGGGAGAGGGAATGAGCAGTTCTTC.

The V and J genes are TRBV10-3 and TRBJ1-6, with 9 bases identical to TRBD1. V dropped 0 bases and J dropped 9; count of bases not matched to a gene: 3. The CDR3 length is 15 residues. The germline V gene has CDR1 ENHRY and CDR2 SYGVKD. Here the CDR3 reads CAISESGTGPSPLHF. Here the CDR3 DNA reads TGTGCCATCAGTGAGTCCGGGACAGGGCCTTCACCCCTCCACTTT.

The CDR3 protein is CSARVGTGGNTEAFF. Written as DNA, the CDR3 is TGCAGTGCTAGAGTTGGGACAGGGGGTAACACTGAAGCTTTCTTT. J is TRBJ1-1 and V is TRBV20-1; the match to TRBD1 covers 11 bases. The CDR3 runs 15 residues. The germline CDR1 and CDR2 sequences are DFQATT and SNEGSKA (reference sequence). Unmatched junction bases numbered 3, after V lost 1 base and J lost 2 bases.

This clonotype was observed a handful of times. The chain joins TRBV6-5 to TRBJ2-7, with 8 bases that match TRBD1. Germline V gene data show CDR1 as MNHEY and CDR2 as SVGAGI. With 2 bases clipped from V and 2 bases from J, the junction kept 2 bases outside the gene matches. The CDR3 is 14 residues long. DNA of the CDR3: TGTGCCAGCAGTTACGCCAGGGGGCCCTACGAGCAGTACTTC. This sequence encodes CASSYARGPYEQYF.